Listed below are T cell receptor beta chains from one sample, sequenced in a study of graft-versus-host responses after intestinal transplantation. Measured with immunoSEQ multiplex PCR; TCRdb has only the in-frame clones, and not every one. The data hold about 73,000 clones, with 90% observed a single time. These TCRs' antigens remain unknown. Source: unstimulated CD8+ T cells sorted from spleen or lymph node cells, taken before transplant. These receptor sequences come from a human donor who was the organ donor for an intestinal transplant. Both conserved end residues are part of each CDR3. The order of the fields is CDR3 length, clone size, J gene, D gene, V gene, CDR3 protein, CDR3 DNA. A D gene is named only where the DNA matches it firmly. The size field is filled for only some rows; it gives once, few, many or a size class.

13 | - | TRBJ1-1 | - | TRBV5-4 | CASTEAANTEAFF | TGTGCCAGCACCGAGGCCGCCAACACTGAAGCTTTCTTT
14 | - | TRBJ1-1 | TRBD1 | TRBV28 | CASSLSGQGAEAFF | TGTGCCAGCAGTTTGTCGGGACAGGGAGCTGAAGCTTTCTTT
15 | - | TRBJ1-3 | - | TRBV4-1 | CASSQDAGTGNTIYF | TGCGCCAGCAGCCAAGACGCCGGGACTGGAAACACCATATATTTT
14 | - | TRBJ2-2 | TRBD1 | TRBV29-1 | CSVLSGQSTGELFF | TGCAGCGTTCTTTCGGGACAGAGCACCGGGGAGCTGTTTTTT
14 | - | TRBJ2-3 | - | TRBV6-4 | CASGPGTEGDTQYF | TGTGCCAGCGGCCCCGGGACGGAGGGAGATACGCAGTATTTT
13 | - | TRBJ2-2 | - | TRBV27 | CASSLEGAGELFF | TGTGCCAGCAGTTTAGAGGGGGCCGGGGAGCTGTTTTTT
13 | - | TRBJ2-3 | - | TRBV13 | CASKGGLADTQYF | TGTGCCAGCAAGGGGGGGCTGGCAGATACGCAGTATTTT
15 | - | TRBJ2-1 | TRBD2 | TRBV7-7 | CASSLNAGLAHEQFF | TGTGCTAGCAGCTTAAACGCAGGACTAGCTCACGAGCAGTTCTTC
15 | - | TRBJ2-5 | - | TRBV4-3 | CASSQVYYAQETQYF | TGCGCCAGCAGCCAAGTGTACTACGCTCAAGAGACCCAGTACTTC
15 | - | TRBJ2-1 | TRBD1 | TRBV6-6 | CASSETGESYNEQFF | TGTGCCAGCAGCGAAACAGGGGAGTCCTACAATGAGCAGTTCTTC
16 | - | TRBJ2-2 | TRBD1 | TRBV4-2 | CASSQAGTGGPGELFF | TGTGCCAGCAGCCAAGCAGGGACAGGGGGCCCCGGGGAGCTGTTTTTT
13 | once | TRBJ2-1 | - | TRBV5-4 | CASSLRYYNEQFF | TGTGCCAGCAGCTTGCGTTACTACAATGAGCAGTTCTTC
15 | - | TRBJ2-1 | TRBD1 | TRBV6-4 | CASSAQGGMPNEQFF | TGTGCCAGCAGCGCACAGGGGGGAATGCCAAATGAGCAGTTCTTC
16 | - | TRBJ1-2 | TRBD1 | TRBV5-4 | CASSFPGTGVFYGYTF | TGTGCCAGCAGCTTCCCCGGGACAGGGGTATTCTATGGCTACACCTTC
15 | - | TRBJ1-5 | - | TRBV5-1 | CASSSLGSSNQPQHF | TGCGCCAGCAGCTCTCTGGGCAGTAGCAATCAGCCCCAGCATTTT
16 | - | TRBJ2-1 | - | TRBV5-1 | CASSINVRTDYNEQFF | TGCGCCAGCAGTATAAACGTGAGGACAGACTACAATGAGCAGTTCTTC
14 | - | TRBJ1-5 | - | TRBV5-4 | CASSLWGGSQPQHF | TGTGCCAGCAGCTTGTGGGGGGGGAGTCAGCCCCAGCATTTT
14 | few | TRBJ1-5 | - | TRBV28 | CASSSIQGGQPQHF | TGTGCCAGCAGTTCAATTCAGGGAGGGCAGCCCCAGCATTTT
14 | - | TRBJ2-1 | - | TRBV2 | CASSEVSSYNEQFF | TGTGCCAGCAGTGAAGTGAGCTCCTACAATGAGCAGTTCTTC
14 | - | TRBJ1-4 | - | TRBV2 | CASVGQTRNEKLFF | TGTGCCAGCGTGGGGCAGACCCGTAATGAAAAACTGTTTTTT
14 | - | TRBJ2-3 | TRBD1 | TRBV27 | CASSSGQGADTQYF | TGTGCCAGCAGTTCGGGACAGGGAGCAGATACGCAGTATTTT
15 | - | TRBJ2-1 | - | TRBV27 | CASTLNPGTYNEQFF | TGTGCCAGCACCCTAAACCCCGGTACCTACAATGAGCAGTTCTTC
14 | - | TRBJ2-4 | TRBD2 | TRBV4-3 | CASSQAGLGNIQYF | TGCGCCAGCAGCCAAGCGGGACTAGGGAACATTCAGTACTTC
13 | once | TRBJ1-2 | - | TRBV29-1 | CSVEDTGPYGYTF | TGCAGCGTTGAAGATACAGGACCATATGGCTACACCTTC
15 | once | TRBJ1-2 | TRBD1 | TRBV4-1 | CASSQDGGTAYGYTF | TGCGCCAGCAGCCAAGATGGGGGGACAGCCTATGGCTACACCTTC
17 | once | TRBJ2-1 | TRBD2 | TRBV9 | CASSVDPTSGDWGEQFF | TGTGCCAGCAGCGTAGACCCCACTAGCGGGGATTGGGGGGAGCAGTTCTTC
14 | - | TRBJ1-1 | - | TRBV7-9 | CASRKGGRYTEAFF | TGTGCCAGCAGGAAGGGGGGGAGGTACACTGAAGCTTTCTTT